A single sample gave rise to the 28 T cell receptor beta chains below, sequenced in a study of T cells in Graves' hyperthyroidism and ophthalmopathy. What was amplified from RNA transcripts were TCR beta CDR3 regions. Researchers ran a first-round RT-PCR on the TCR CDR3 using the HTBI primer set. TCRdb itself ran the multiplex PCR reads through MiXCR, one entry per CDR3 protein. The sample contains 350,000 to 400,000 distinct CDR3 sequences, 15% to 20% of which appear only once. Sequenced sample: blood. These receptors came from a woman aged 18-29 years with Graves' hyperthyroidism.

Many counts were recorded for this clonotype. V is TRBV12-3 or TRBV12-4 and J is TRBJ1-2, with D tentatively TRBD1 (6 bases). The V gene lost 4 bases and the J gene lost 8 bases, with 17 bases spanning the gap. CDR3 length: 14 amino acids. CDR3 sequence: CASSWGAMIGGYTF. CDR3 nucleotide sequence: TGTGCCAGCAGTTGGGGGGCTATGATTGGCGGCTACACCTTC.

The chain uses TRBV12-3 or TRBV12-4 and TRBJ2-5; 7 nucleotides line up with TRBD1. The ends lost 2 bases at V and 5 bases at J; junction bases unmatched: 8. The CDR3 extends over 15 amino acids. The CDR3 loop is CASSLRTGYRETQYF. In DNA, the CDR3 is TGTGCCAGCAGTTTAAGGACAGGCTACCGGGAGACCCAGTACTTC.

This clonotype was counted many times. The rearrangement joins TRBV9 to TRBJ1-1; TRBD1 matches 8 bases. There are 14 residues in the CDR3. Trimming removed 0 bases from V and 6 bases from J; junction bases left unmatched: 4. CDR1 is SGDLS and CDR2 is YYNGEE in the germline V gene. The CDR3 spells CASSVGQGRAEAFF. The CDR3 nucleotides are TGTGCCAGCAGCGTAGGACAGGGGCGTGCTGAAGCTTTCTTT.

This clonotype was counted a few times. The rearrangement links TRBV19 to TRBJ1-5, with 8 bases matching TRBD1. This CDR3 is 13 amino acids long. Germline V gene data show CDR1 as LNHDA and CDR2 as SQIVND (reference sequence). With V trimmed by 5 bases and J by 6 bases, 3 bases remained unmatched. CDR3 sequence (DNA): TGTGCCAGTAGTGTACAGGGGGGTCAGCCCCAGCATTTT. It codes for CASSVQGGQPQHF.

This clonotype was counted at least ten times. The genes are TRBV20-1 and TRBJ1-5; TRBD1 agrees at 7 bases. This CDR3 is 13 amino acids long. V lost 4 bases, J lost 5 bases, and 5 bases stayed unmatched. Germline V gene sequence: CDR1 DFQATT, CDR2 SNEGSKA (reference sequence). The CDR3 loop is CSAIGGGDQPQHF. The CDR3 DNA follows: TGCAGTGCTATTGGAGGGGGCGATCAGCCCCAGCATTTT.

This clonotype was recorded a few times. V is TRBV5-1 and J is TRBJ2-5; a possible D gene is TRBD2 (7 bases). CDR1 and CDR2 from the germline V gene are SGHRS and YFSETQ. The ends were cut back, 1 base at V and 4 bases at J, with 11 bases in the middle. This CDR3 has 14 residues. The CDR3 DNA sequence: TGCGCCAGCAGCTTGAGGGGGGGCCGAGAGACCCAGTACTTC. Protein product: CASSLRGGRETQYF.

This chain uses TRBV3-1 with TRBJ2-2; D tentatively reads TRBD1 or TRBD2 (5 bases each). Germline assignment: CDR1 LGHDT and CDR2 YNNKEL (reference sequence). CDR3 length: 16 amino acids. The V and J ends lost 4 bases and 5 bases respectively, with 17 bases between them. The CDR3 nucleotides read TGTGCCAGCAGCCGATCCTACCCCGGGGCTACCGGGGAGCTGTTTTTT. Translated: CASSRSYPGATGELFF.

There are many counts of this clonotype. CDR3 sequence reads: CASSLRWGITEAFF. CDR3 DNA: TGTGCCAGCAGTTTACGGTGGGGGATCACTGAAGCTTTCTTT. The V call is TRBV12-3 or TRBV12-4, the J call TRBJ1-1, with D maybe TRBD1 (5 bases). CDR3 length: 14 residues. V lost 2 bases to trimming and J lost 4 bases, with 11 bases between them.

CDR3 coding DNA: TGTGCCAGCAGCCTAGTAGGCTCATTGGAGACCCAGTACTTC. Encoded protein: CASSLVGSLETQYF. The chain joins TRBV3-1 to TRBJ2-5, with D unresolved. Trimming cost V 4 bases and J 5 bases, with 14 bases left between them. The germline gives CDR1 LGHDT, CDR2 YNNKEL (reference sequence). The CDR3 runs to 14 residues.

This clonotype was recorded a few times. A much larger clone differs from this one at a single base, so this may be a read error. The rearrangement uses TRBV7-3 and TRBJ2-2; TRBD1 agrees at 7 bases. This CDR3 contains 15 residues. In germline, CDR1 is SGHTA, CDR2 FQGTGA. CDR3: CASSRSTGMAGELCF. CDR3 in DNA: TGTGCCAGCAGCCGCTCGACAGGGATGGCCGGGGAGCTGTGTTTT.

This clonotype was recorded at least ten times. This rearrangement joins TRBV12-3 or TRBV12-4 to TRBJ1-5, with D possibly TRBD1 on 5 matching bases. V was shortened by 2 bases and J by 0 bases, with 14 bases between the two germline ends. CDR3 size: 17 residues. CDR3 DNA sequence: TGTGCCAGCAGTTTACCCCCCACAGGTTATAGCAATCAGCCCCAGCATTTT. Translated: CASSLPPTGYSNQPQHF.

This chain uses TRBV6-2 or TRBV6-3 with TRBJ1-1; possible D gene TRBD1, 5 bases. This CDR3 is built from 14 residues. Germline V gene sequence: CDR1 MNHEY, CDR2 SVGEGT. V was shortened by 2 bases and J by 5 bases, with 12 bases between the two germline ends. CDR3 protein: CASSYAQGGTEAFF. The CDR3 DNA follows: TGTGCCAGCAGTTACGCCCAGGGAGGGACTGAAGCTTTCTTT.

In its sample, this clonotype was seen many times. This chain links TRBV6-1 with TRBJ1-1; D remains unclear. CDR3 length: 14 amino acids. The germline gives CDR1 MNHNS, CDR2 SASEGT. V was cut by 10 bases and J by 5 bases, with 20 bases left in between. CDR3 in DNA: TGTGCCACCCATGCTCCGGGGAAGAGGACTGAAGCTTTCTTT. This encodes CATHAPGKRTEAFF.

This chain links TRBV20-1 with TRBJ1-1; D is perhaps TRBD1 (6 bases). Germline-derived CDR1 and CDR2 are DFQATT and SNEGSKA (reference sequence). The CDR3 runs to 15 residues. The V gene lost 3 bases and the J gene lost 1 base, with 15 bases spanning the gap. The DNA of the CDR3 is TGCAGTGCTAGCTTGCCGGACAGCCCGAACACTGAAGCTTTCTTT. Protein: CSASLPDSPNTEAFF.

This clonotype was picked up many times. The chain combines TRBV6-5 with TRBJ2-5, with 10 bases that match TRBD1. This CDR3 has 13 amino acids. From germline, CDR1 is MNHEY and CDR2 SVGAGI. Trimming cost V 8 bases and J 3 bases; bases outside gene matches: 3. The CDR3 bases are TGTGCCAGCCGCGGGACAGGGGAAGAGACCCAGTACTTC. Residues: CASRGTGEETQYF.

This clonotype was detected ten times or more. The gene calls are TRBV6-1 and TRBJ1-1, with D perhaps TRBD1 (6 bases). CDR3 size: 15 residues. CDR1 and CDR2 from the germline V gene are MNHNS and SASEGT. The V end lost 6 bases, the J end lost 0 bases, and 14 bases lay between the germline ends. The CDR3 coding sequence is TGTGCCAGCAGGCACTGGGGGACACTGAACACTGAAGCTTTCTTT. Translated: CASRHWGTLNTEAFF.

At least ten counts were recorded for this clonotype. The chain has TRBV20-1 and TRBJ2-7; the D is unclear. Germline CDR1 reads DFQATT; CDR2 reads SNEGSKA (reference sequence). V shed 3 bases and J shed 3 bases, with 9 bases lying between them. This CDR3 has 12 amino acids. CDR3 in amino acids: CSASTRIYEQYF. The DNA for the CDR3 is TGCAGTGCTAGTACCCGAATCTACGAGCAGTACTTC.

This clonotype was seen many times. Written as DNA, the CDR3 is TGTGCCAGCAGCCCTCTTACAGGATTTACTGAAGCTTTCTTT. Its translation is CASSPLTGFTEAFF. The chain joins TRBV11-2 to TRBJ1-1; a weak D match, TRBD1 (5 bases). V lost 5 bases, J lost 5 bases, and 15 bases lay in between. There are 14 residues in the CDR3. CDR1 is SGHAT and CDR2 is FQNNGV in the germline V gene.

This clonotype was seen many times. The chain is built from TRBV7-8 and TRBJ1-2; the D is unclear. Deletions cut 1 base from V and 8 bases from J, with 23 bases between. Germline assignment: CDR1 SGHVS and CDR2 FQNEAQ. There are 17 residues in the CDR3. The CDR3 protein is CASSLEPRRTASGGYTF. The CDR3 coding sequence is TGTGCCAGCAGCTTAGAGCCAAGGCGGACTGCCTCCGGGGGCTACACCTTC.

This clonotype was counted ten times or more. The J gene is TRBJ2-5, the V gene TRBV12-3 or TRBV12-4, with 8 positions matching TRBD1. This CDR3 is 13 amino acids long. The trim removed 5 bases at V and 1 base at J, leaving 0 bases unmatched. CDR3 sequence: CASSDRGQETQYF. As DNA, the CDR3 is TGTGCCAGCAGTGACAGGGGCCAAGAGACCCAGTACTTC.

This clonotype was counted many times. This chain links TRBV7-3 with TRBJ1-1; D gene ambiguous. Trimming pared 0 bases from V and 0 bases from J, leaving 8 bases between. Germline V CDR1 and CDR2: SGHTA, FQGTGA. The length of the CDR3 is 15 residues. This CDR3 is CASSLTGSMNTEAFF. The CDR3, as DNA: TGTGCCAGCAGCTTAACCGGGAGCATGAACACTGAAGCTTTCTTT.

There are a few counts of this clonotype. CDR3 bases: TGTGCCAGCACCCCGCCGGGACTCCCTAAAAGGGTCACTGAAGCTTTCTTT. Residues: CASTPPGLPKRVTEAFF. This chain uses TRBV28 with TRBJ1-1; tentatively, D is TRBD1 (5 bases). V was shortened by 7 bases and J by 4 bases, with 25 bases between the two germline ends. This CDR3 has 17 amino acids. Germline assignment: CDR1 MDHEN and CDR2 SYDVKM.

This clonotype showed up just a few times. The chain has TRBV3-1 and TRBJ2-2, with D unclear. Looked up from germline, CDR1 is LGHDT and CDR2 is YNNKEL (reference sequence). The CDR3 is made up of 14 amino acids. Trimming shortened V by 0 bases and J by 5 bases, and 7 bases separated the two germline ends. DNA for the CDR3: TGTGCCAGCAGCCAAGACGCCGGGACCGGGGAGCTGTTTTTT. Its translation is CASSQDAGTGELFF.

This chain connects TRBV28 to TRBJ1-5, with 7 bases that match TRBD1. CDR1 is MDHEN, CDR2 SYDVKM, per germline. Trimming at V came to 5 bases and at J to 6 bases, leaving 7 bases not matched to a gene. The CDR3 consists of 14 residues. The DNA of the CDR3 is TGTGCCAGCAGTCCGACAGGGAAGGGTCAGCCCCAGCATTTT. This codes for CASSPTGKGQPQHF.

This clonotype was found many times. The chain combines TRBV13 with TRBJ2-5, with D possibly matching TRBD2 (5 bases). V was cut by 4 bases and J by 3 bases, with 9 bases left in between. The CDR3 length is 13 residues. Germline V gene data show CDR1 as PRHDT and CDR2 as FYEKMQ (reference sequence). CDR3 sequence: CASSSRAKETQYF. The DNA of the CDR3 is TGTGCCAGCAGCTCGAGGGCGAAAGAGACCCAGTACTTC.

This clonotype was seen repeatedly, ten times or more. CDR3: CASSRWEDNNEQYF. DNA for the CDR3: TGTGCCAGCAGTCGCTGGGAGGATAACAACGAGCAGTACTTC. The J gene is TRBJ2-7, the V gene TRBV27, with D perhaps TRBD2 (6 bases). V was shortened by 5 bases and J by 5 bases, with 16 bases between the two germline ends. Germline CDR1 reads MNHEY; CDR2 reads SMNVEV (reference sequence). The CDR3 extends over 14 amino acids.

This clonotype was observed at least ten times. CDR3 residues: CASSPSTRRYEQYF. The CDR3 bases are TGTGCCAGCTCACCATCGACTAGAAGATACGAGCAGTACTTC. The chain combines TRBV18 with TRBJ2-7, with a weak D call TRBD2 (6 bases). The CDR3 sequence is 14 residues long. V was clipped by 2 bases and J by 4 bases, with 12 bases between them. The germline V gene has CDR1 KGHSH and CDR2 LQKENI.

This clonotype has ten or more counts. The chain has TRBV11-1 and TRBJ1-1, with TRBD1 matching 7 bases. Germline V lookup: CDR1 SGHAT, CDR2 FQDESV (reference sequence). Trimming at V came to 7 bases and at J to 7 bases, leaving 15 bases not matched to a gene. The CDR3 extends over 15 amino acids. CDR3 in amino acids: CASTKQRQGMGEAFF. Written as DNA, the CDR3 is TGTGCCAGCACGAAACAAAGACAGGGTATGGGTGAAGCTTTCTTT. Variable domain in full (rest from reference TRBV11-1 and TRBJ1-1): EAEVAQSPRYKITEKSQAVAFWCDPISGHATLYWYRQILGQGPELLVQFQDESVVDDSQLPKDRFSAERLKGVDSTLKIQPAELGDSAMYLCASTKQRQGMGEAFFGQGTRLTVV.